The rows below give T cell receptor beta chains drawn from one sample of a study of cytomegalovirus exposure and HLA in healthy donors. This table comes from immunoSEQ multiplex PCR, and its TCRdb copy is limited to in-frame clones, with some not included. This table holds roughly 160,000 clones, around 68% found once. The sequencing input was PBMCs. The receptors were gathered from a girl under 18 in good health and CMV-seronegative. CDR3s include the opening cysteine and the closing phenylalanine or tryptophan. The D gene is left open where the match is weak. Some rows have no size entry. The others give once, few or many, or a class for an expanded clone.

D: -
length: 15
size: few
V: TRBV27
J: TRBJ2-1
DNA: TGTGCCAGCAGTGAGGGCGGGTTGGCACCAAATGAGCAGTTCTTC
CDR3: CASSEGGLAPNEQFF

D: TRBD2
length: 14
size: -
V: TRBV25-1
J: TRBJ2-2
DNA: TGTGCCAGCAGTGTGGGGGGGGGCACCGGGGAGCTGTTTTTT
CDR3: CASSVGGGTGELFF

D: TRBD1
length: 13
size: -
V: TRBV5-1
J: TRBJ1-1
DNA: TGCGCCAGCAGCTACACAGGGGACACTGAAGCTTTCTTT
CDR3: CASSYTGDTEAFF

D: -
length: 14
size: -
V: TRBV9
J: TRBJ1-3
DNA: TGTGCCAGCGCTCGGAGGGGGGGCTGGGACACCATATATTTT
CDR3: CASARRGGWDTIYF

D: TRBD2
length: 14
size: -
V: TRBV2
J: TRBJ2-1
DNA: TGTGCCAGCAGGCAGCGGGGGGAAGCTCATGAGCAGTTCTTC
CDR3: CASRQRGEAHEQFF

D: -
length: 16
size: -
V: TRBV15
J: TRBJ2-7
DNA: TGTGCCACCAGCAAAGGAACAGACAGAAACTACTACGAGCAGTACTTC
CDR3: CATSKGTDRNYYEQYF

D: -
length: 12
size: -
V: TRBV2
J: TRBJ2-7
DNA: TGTGCCAGCACTTGGAGGGCCTACGAGCAGTACTTC
CDR3: CASTWRAYEQYF

D: TRBD1
length: 17
size: -
V: TRBV11-2
J: TRBJ1-2
DNA: TGTGCCAGCAGCTTAGATCTAGGGGGCTTAACTAACTATGGCTACACCTTC
CDR3: CASSLDLGGLTNYGYTF

D: -
length: 16
size: -
V: TRBV11-3
J: TRBJ1-1
DNA: TGTGCCAGCGCCACCGACAACATAATGGGTAAGACTGAAGCTTTCTTT
CDR3: CASATDNIMGKTEAFF

D: -
length: 13
size: -
V: TRBV6-5
J: TRBJ1-2
DNA: TGTGCCAGCAGTCAGGACATTTTTTATGGCTACACCTTC
CDR3: CASSQDIFYGYTF

D: TRBD1
length: 12
size: -
V: TRBV19
J: TRBJ1-1
DNA: TGTGCCAGTAGATCACAGGGGTATGAAGCTTTCTTT
CDR3: CASRSQGYEAFF

D: -
length: 13
size: -
V: TRBV5-6
J: TRBJ1-4
DNA: TGTGCCAGCAGCCCCCCCCGAGGCGGAAAACTGTTTTTT
CDR3: CASSPPRGGKLFF

D: -
length: 15
size: -
V: TRBV4-2
J: TRBJ1-1
DNA: TGTGCCAGCAGCCAAGATCCCGCAGAGAACACTGAAGCTTTCTTT
CDR3: CASSQDPAENTEAFF

D: TRBD2
length: 15
size: -
V: TRBV19
J: TRBJ2-7
DNA: TGTGCCAGTAGTCAGGTGGAGGGGACTATCTACGAGCAGTACTTC
CDR3: CASSQVEGTIYEQYF

D: TRBD2
length: 15
size: -
V: TRBV5-1
J: TRBJ2-5
DNA: TGCGCCAGCAGCGAGACTAGCGGGGCCATGGAGACCCAGTACTTC
CDR3: CASSETSGAMETQYF

D: -
length: 15
size: -
V: TRBV5-6
J: TRBJ1-5
DNA: TGTGCCTCCTCGATGGCCCAGGCCGCGTGGCAGCCCCAGCATTTT
CDR3: CASSMAQAAWQPQHF

D: TRBD1
length: 19
size: once
V: TRBV30
J: TRBJ2-7
DNA: TGTGCCTGGAGTGTACGGGGCGACTACAATGACAGGGGGCTGGACGAGCAGTACTTC
CDR3: CAWSVRGDYNDRGLDEQYF

D: -
length: 14
size: -
V: TRBV27
J: TRBJ2-7
DNA: TGTGCCAGCGGAAGACTTAGGAGGGACCACGAGCAGTACTTC
CDR3: CASGRLRRDHEQYF

D: -
length: 13
size: -
V: TRBV4-1
J: TRBJ1-5
DNA: TGCGCCAGCAGCCAAGATCCGGAGCAGCCCCAGCATTTT
CDR3: CASSQDPEQPQHF

D: -
length: 14
size: -
V: TRBV25-1
J: TRBJ2-2
DNA: TGTGCCAGCAGTGAATCGGCGAACACCGGGGAGCTGTTTTTT
CDR3: CASSESANTGELFF